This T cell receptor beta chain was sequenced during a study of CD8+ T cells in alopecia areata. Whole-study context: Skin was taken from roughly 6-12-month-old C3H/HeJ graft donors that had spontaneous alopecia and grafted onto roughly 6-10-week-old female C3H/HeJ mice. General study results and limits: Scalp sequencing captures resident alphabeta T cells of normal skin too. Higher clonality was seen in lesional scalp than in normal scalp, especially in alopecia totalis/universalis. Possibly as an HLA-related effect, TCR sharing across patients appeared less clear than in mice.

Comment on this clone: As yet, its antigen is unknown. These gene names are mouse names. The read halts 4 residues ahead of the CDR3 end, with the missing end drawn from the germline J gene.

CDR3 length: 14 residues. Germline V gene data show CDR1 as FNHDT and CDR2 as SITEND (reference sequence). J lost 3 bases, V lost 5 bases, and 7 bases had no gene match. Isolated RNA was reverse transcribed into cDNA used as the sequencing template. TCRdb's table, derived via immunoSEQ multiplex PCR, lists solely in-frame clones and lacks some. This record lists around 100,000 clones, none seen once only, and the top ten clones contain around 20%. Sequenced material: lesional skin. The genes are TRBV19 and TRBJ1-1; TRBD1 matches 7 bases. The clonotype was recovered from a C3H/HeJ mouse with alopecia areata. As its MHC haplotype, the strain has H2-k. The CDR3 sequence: CASRPGTEYTEVFF. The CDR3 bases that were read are TGTGCCAGCAGACCCGGGACAGAATACACA.